What follows describes a single T cell receptor (beta chain). TCRdb's table, derived via immunoSEQ multiplex PCR, lists solely in-frame clones and lacks some. The sample lists fewer than 250,000 clones, approximately 90% occurring once. This entry belongs to a study of blood T cell repertoires in COVID-19. Germline loops: CDR1 MGHDK, CDR2 SYGVNS. This CDR3 has 12 residues. V lost 1 base to trimming and J lost 16 bases; unmatched junction nucleotides: 7. The chain joins TRBV25-1 to TRBJ2-1, with 7 bases aligning to TRBD1. Source material: peripheral blood. The receptor was derived from a man in his 60s with COVID-19, enrolled during active disease. CDR3 coding DNA: TGTGCCAGCAGTGAATGGTTGGGACAGCTATTCTTC. This gives the protein CASSEWLGQLFF. Variable domain in full (rest from reference TRBV25-1 and TRBJ2-1): EADIYQTPRYLVIGTGKKITLECSQTMGHDKMYWYQQDPGMELHLIHYSYGVNSTEKGDLSSESTVSRIRTEHFPLTLESARPSHTSQYLCASSEWLGQLFFGPGTRLTVL.